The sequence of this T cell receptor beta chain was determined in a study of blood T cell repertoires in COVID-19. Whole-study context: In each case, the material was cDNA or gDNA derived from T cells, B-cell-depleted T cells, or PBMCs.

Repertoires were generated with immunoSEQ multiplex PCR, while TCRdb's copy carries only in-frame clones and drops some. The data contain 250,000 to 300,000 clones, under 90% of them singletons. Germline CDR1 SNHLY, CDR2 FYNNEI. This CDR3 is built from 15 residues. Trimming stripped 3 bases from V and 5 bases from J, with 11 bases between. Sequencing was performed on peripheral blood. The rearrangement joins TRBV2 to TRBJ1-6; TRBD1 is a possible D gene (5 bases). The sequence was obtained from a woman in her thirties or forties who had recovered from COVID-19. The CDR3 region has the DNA TGTGCCAGCAGTGAGATGTCAGGGAATAATTCACCCCTCCACTTT. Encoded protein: CASSEMSGNNSPLHF.